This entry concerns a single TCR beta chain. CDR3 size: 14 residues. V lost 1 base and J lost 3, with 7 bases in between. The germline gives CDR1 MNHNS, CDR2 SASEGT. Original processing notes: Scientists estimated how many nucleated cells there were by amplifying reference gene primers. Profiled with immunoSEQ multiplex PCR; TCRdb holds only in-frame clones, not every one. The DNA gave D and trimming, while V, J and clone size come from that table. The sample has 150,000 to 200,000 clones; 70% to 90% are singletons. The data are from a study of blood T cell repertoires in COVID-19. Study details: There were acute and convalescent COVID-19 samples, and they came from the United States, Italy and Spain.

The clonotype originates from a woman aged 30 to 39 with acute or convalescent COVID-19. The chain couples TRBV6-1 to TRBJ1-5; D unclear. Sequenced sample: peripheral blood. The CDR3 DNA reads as TGTGCCAGCAGTGAAGTACAGTCCAATCAGCCCCAGCATTTT. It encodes CASSEVQSNQPQHF.